A selection of T cell receptor beta chains follows, all from one sample in a study of T cells in localized non-small cell lung cancer. Only in-frame clones appear in the TCRdb table, and some are missing; sequencing was by immunoSEQ multiplex PCR. The top ten hold 15% to 20% of the sample, which has 50,000 to 70,000 clones, about nine tenths seen once. This material consisted of peripheral blood, taken before any cancer treatment. These TCRs come from a man between 40 and 75 years old with stage I lung adenocarcinoma. The CDR3 runs from the conserved cysteine through the conserved F or W. The order of the fields is J gene, V gene, CDR3 protein.

J gene: TRBJ2-7
V gene: TRBV19
CDR3 protein: CASSSPAGSSYEQYF

J gene: TRBJ2-7
V gene: TRBV10-3
CDR3 protein: CAITQDNSYEQYF

J gene: TRBJ2-7
V gene: TRBV18
CDR3 protein: CASSPRAGGPYEQYF

J gene: TRBJ2-3
V gene: TRBV7-3
CDR3 protein: CASSLTRTATDTQYF

J gene: TRBJ2-3
V gene: TRBV19
CDR3 protein: CASSIRPAGGPTDTQYF

J gene: TRBJ2-1
V gene: TRBV11-2
CDR3 protein: CASSSQGLKQFF

J gene: TRBJ1-4
V gene: TRBV28
CDR3 protein: CASSYDRGGEKLFF

J gene: TRBJ2-1
V gene: TRBV5-1
CDR3 protein: CASSLGVDRFNEQFF

J gene: TRBJ2-3
V gene: TRBV2
CDR3 protein: CASNPGHKHLSSTDTQYF

J gene: TRBJ2-1
V gene: TRBV4-2
CDR3 protein: CASSQWGVQGSYNEQFF

J gene: TRBJ1-3
V gene: TRBV25-1
CDR3 protein: CASSLTGGNTIYF

J gene: TRBJ2-3
V gene: TRBV30
CDR3 protein: CAWTRDIRDTQYF

J gene: TRBJ2-7
V gene: TRBV5-4
CDR3 protein: CASSKGLYEQYF

J gene: TRBJ2-2
V gene: TRBV9
CDR3 protein: CASRRTVNTGELFF

J gene: TRBJ2-3
V gene: TRBV7-9
CDR3 protein: CASSPSSAISTDTQYF

J gene: TRBJ2-7
V gene: TRBV6-6
CDR3 protein: CASSLGQTYEQYF

J gene: TRBJ1-1
V gene: TRBV19
CDR3 protein: CASSPWNRENTEAFF

J gene: TRBJ2-1
V gene: TRBV1
CDR3 protein: CTSSLGWGEQFF

J gene: TRBJ2-2
V gene: TRBV7-3
CDR3 protein: CASSRVGTVNTGELFF

J gene: TRBJ2-1
V gene: TRBV30
CDR3 protein: CAWGGGSSRSEQFF

J gene: TRBJ2-5
V gene: TRBV5-4
CDR3 protein: CAGGQGPPEETQYF

J gene: TRBJ2-2
V gene: TRBV5-1
CDR3 protein: CASSFLQGSGELFF

J gene: TRBJ2-7
V gene: TRBV7-2
CDR3 protein: CASSLAKGNEQYF

J gene: TRBJ2-1
V gene: TRBV2
CDR3 protein: CASSGMGTSGRNEQFF

J gene: TRBJ2-1
V gene: TRBV4-1
CDR3 protein: CASNIVAGGGNNEQFF

J gene: TRBJ1-5
V gene: TRBV5-1
CDR3 protein: CASSVGDGQPQHF

J gene: TRBJ2-1
V gene: TRBV5-6
CDR3 protein: CASSLGAGIQTDEQFF

J gene: TRBJ2-1
V gene: TRBV6-5
CDR3 protein: CASRPGTSSYNEQFF

J gene: TRBJ1-5
V gene: TRBV6-1
CDR3 protein: CASSERDRRVSNQPQHF

J gene: TRBJ1-6
V gene: TRBV5-6
CDR3 protein: CASSRDRINSPLHF

J gene: TRBJ1-1
V gene: TRBV11-3
CDR3 protein: CASSLGRANTEAFF

J gene: TRBJ1-2
V gene: TRBV10-3
CDR3 protein: CAISESVLSPGYTF

J gene: TRBJ2-7
V gene: TRBV6-1
CDR3 protein: CASSPTPGYRYEQYF

J gene: TRBJ2-2
V gene: TRBV7-8
CDR3 protein: CASSIAVAGGRGELFF

J gene: TRBJ2-1
V gene: TRBV4-1
CDR3 protein: CASSQDLGLGANEQFF

J gene: TRBJ1-5
V gene: TRBV4-1
CDR3 protein: CASSQMDRDNQPQHF

J gene: TRBJ2-6
V gene: TRBV27
CDR3 protein: CASSLGTAPSGANVLTF

J gene: TRBJ2-5
V gene: TRBV7-8
CDR3 protein: CASSLPPGTEQETQYF

J gene: TRBJ2-3
V gene: TRBV30
CDR3 protein: CAWSVGSTQYF

J gene: TRBJ2-2
V gene: TRBV7-2
CDR3 protein: CASSFRSGGTGELFF

J gene: TRBJ2-2
V gene: TRBV7-2
CDR3 protein: CASSLSQINTGELFF

J gene: TRBJ1-5
V gene: TRBV5-6
CDR3 protein: CASSLGGRTPQHF

J gene: TRBJ1-3
V gene: TRBV25-1
CDR3 protein: CASSPSRVSSGNTIYF

J gene: TRBJ2-7
V gene: TRBV28
CDR3 protein: CASSLSDRAYEQYF

J gene: TRBJ2-7
V gene: TRBV10-2
CDR3 protein: CASTWDRVGYEQYF

J gene: TRBJ2-5
V gene: TRBV4-1
CDR3 protein: CASSRSPLPETQYF

J gene: TRBJ1-2
V gene: TRBV15
CDR3 protein: CATSRDQGGYTF

J gene: TRBJ1-3
V gene: TRBV5-4
CDR3 protein: CASSLSGTGPGNTIYF

J gene: TRBJ2-5
V gene: TRBV9
CDR3 protein: CASSGLAGETQYF

J gene: TRBJ2-7
V gene: TRBV7-6
CDR3 protein: CASSSRTGVAYEQYF

J gene: TRBJ2-5
V gene: TRBV15
CDR3 protein: CATSIPGEAQETQYF